Below, 4 T cell receptor beta chains from the same sample are listed, as sequenced in a study of shared clonotypes between healthy human individuals. Measured with immunoSEQ multiplex PCR; TCRdb has only the in-frame clones, and not every one. The sample consists of around 2,100,000 clones, roughly 94% of them appearing once. Naivety among CD8 cells was defined by CD45RO negativity and positive CCR7 selection, thereby excluding terminally differentiated effector memory CD45RA+ cells. Sequenced: naive CD8+ T cells sorted from blood. The receptor source for this set is a man younger than 30 in good health.

CDR3: CASSVEAFVTEAFF. In DNA, the CDR3 is TGTGCCAGCAGCGTAGAAGCTTTTGTGACTGAAGCTTTCTTT. The chain combines TRBV9 with TRBJ1-1; no definite D call. V lost 0 bases, J lost 5 bases, and 11 bases lay in between. Germline V CDR1 and CDR2: SGDLS, YYNGEE. The length of the CDR3 is 14 residues.

This chain connects TRBV7-6 to TRBJ1-5; TRBD1 matches 8 bases. Germline-derived CDR1 and CDR2 are SGHVS and FNYEAQ. Trimming cost V 3 bases and J 7 bases; bases outside gene matches: 8. This CDR3 is built from 15 residues. The CDR3: CASSLGTGQEQPQHF. The DNA of the CDR3 is TGTGCCAGCAGCTTGGGGACAGGCCAGGAGCAGCCCCAGCATTTT.

V gene TRBV7-9 combines with J gene TRBJ2-3, with D unclear. Germline V CDR1 and CDR2: SEHNR, FQNEAQ (reference sequence). Trimming took 5 bases from V and 0 from J, leaving 18 bases between them. The CDR3 runs to 17 residues. This chain's CDR3 is CASSPPPRRWSTDTQYF. In nucleotides, the CDR3 is TGTGCCAGCAGCCCCCCCCCACGCAGGTGGAGCACAGATACGCAGTATTTT.

The chain joins TRBV7-8 to TRBJ1-2, with 10 bases identical to TRBD1. Germline V lookup: CDR1 SGHVS, CDR2 FQNEAQ. The ends lost 5 bases at V and 2 bases at J; junction bases unmatched: 2. The CDR3 is 14 amino acids. The CDR3: CASSGGQGNYGYTF. DNA of the CDR3: TGTGCCAGCAGCGGGGGACAGGGGAACTATGGCTACACCTTC.